This T cell receptor beta chain comes out of a study of blood T cell repertoires in COVID-19. Germline assignment: CDR1 LNHNV and CDR2 YYDKDF (reference sequence). The V gene lost 1 base and the J gene lost 5 bases, with 21 bases spanning the gap. CDR3 length equals 17 residues. Clones were read by immunoSEQ multiplex PCR, and TCRdb kept only the in-frame ones, dropping some. In the table there are roughly 230,000 clones, about 83% of which are singletons. The TCR originated in a man in his forties with active or convalescent COVID-19. The sample was peripheral blood. The chain recombines TRBV15 with TRBJ2-7, with D tentatively TRBD1 (7 bases). This CDR3 is CATSRGLRGALVNEQYF. For the CDR3, the DNA is TGTGCCACCAGCAGAGGACTCAGGGGGGCTTTGGTAAACGAGCAGTACTTC.